Following are 24 T cell receptor beta chains from one sample sequenced in a study of Ad26.COV2.S vaccination and SARS-CoV-2 variants. Data came from immunoSEQ multiplex PCR; TCRdb stores just in-frame clones and leaves some out. The data show hundreds of thousands of clones, around 90% seen once. The treatment was: some 19 received Ad26.COV2.S at low or high dose, single or two shots; five or six received placebo; per-sample allocation not given. It was on day 63 after the first vaccine or placebo injection that samples were taken. Sequenced here: peripheral blood, sampled in a trial of Ad26.COV2.S vaccine versus placebo. Receptor source: a person between 18 and 65 years old who received the Ad26.COV2.S COVID-19 vaccine or a placebo.

This clone was found once. The V and J genes are TRBV12-5 and TRBJ2-3; TRBD2 matches 9 bases. Trimming took 5 bases from V and 1 from J; bases not matched to a gene: 7. The CDR3 is 16 amino acids. Germline-derived CDR1 and CDR2 are LGHNT and FRNRAP. CDR3 loop: CASGLGIAGGTDTQYF. The CDR3 DNA is TGTGCTAGTGGTCTGGGGATAGCGGGGGGCACAGATACGCAGTATTTT.

This clone was found once. CDR3 nucleotide sequence: TGCGCCAGCAGCTTAACAGGGTTCCCCACAGATACGCAGTATTTT. Translating gives CASSLTGFPTDTQYF. This chain links TRBV5-1 with TRBJ2-3; perhaps TRBD1 as D (6 bases). CDR1 SGHRS and CDR2 YFSETQ come from the germline V gene. The CDR3 has 15 amino acids. V dropped 2 bases and J dropped 2 bases, with 12 bases sitting between them.

This chain uses TRBV15 with TRBJ2-2; D remains ambiguous. The germline CDR1 and CDR2 sequences are LNHNV and YYDKDF (reference sequence). This CDR3 spans 14 amino acids. The ends were cut back, 0 bases at V and 6 bases at J, with 8 bases in the middle. The CDR3 sequence is CATSRDRYAGELFF. DNA for the CDR3: TGTGCCACCAGCAGAGATCGGTATGCCGGGGAGCTGTTTTTT.

This chain links TRBV4-2 with TRBJ1-3; D call uncertain. CDR3 length: 16 amino acids. Looked up from germline, CDR1 is LGHNA and CDR2 is YNFKEQ. V shed 0 bases and J shed 0 bases, with 9 bases lying between them. In DNA, the CDR3 is TGTGCCAGCAGCCAAGATGCTAGTAACTCTGGAAACACCATATATTTT. Its protein product is CASSQDASNSGNTIYF.

CDR3: CASSLIQGHEQYF. CDR3 nucleotide sequence: TGTGCCAGCAGCTTAATTCAGGGCCACGAGCAGTACTTC. The chain combines TRBV7-2 with TRBJ2-7, with D perhaps TRBD1 (5 bases). The germline CDR1 and CDR2 sequences are SGHTA and FQGNSA. The CDR3 length is 13 residues. V gave up 2 bases and J gave up 5 bases, with 10 bases separating them.

This rearrangement joins TRBV7-2 to TRBJ2-6; D call uncertain. The CDR3 totals 14 residues. V shed 5 bases and J shed 0 bases, with 5 bases lying between them. Germline assignment: CDR1 SGHTA and CDR2 FQGNSA. CDR3 amino acids: CASSPISGANVLTF. The CDR3 nucleotides are TGTGCCAGCAGCCCTATCTCTGGGGCCAACGTCCTGACTTTC. Combining the CDR3 with reference TRBV7-2 and TRBJ2-6 gives the whole variable domain GAGVSQSPSNKVTEKGKDVELRCDPISGHTALYWYRQSLGQGLEFLIYFQGNSAPDKSGLPSDRFSAERTGGSVSTLTIQRTQQEDSAVYLCASSPISGANVLTFGAGSRLTVL.

The gene calls are TRBV14 and TRBJ2-3, with TRBD2 matching 7 bases. Losses at the gene ends were 2 bases for V and 3 bases for J; bases not matched to a gene: 5. This CDR3 is built from 15 residues. CDR1 and CDR2 (germline): SGHDN, FVKESK. Here the CDR3 reads CASSQTSVRTDTQYF. As DNA, the CDR3 is TGTGCCAGCAGCCAAACTAGCGTGAGGACAGATACGCAGTATTTT.

The chain links TRBV2 to TRBJ1-6; 8 nucleotides agree with TRBD1. This CDR3 is built from 17 residues. The V gene's germline CDR1 is SNHLY and CDR2 FYNNEI. V gave up 7 bases and J gave up 0 bases; unmatched junction bases: 8. CDR3 sequence: CASILGTGSSYNSPLHF. CDR3 in DNA: TGTGCCAGCATTCTGGGGACAGGCAGCTCCTATAATTCACCCCTCCACTTT.

The V gene is TRBV5-4, the J gene TRBJ2-5; 10 bases align to TRBD2. Germline V gene lookup returns CDR1 SGHNT and CDR2 YYREEE (reference sequence). The V gene end was trimmed by 4 bases and the J gene end by 1 base; junction bases not matched to a gene: 4. CDR3 length equals 15 residues. DNA of the CDR3: TGTGCCAGCAGCACACTAGCGGGGAGCCAAGAGACCCAGTACTTC. This sequence encodes CASSTLAGSQETQYF. Full variable domain (outside the CDR3, taken from reference TRBV5-4 and TRBJ2-5): ETGVTQSPTHLIKTRGQQVTLRCSSQSGHNTVSWYQQALGQGPQFIFQYYREEENGRGNFPPRFSGLQFPNYSSELNVNALELDDSALYLCASSTLAGSQETQYFGPGTRLLVL.

This chain connects TRBV5-1 to TRBJ1-4; 7 bases are a match to TRBD1. The germline V gene encodes CDR1 SGHRS and CDR2 YFSETQ. Trimming took 4 bases from V and 0 from J; bases not matched to a gene: 9. The CDR3 has 17 amino acids. CDR3 amino acids: CASSRSGQDATNEKLFF. CDR3 nucleotide sequence: TGCGCCAGCAGCCGGTCCGGACAGGATGCAACTAATGAAAAACTGTTTTTT.

CDR3 nucleotide sequence: TGTGCCAGCAGGCTCAGTACGGGGTCCTCACCCCTCCACTTT. Its protein is CASRLSTGSSPLHF. The chain employs TRBV7-2 and TRBJ1-6, with no clear D. The length of the CDR3 is 14 residues. Per the germline V gene, CDR1 is SGHTA and CDR2 is FQGNSA. With 6 bases removed from V and 10 bases from J, the gap between germline ends came to 16 bases.

This chain uses TRBV24-1 with TRBJ2-3; D remains unclear. The CDR3 is made up of 15 amino acids. Germline CDR1 reads KGHDR; CDR2 reads SFDVKD. V was clipped by 0 bases and J by 0 bases, with 6 bases between them. Here the CDR3 reads CATSDLGRSTDTQYF. The CDR3 coding sequence is TGTGCCACCAGTGATTTGGGTAGGAGCACAGATACGCAGTATTTT.

The chain couples TRBV9 to TRBJ1-2; no reliable D call. The V end was cut by 0 bases, the J end by 0 bases, with 6 bases between. The CDR3 runs to 14 residues. The germline gives CDR1 SGDLS, CDR2 YYNGEE. The CDR3 sequence is CASSVDDTNYGYTF. CDR3 sequence (DNA): TGTGCCAGCAGCGTAGACGATACTAACTATGGCTACACCTTC.

This chain connects TRBV6-2 or TRBV6-3 to TRBJ1-1; 7 bases are shared with TRBD1. The V segment lost 6 bases and the J segment 6 bases; nucleotides outside the gene matches: 7. The CDR3 extends over 13 amino acids. Germline V CDR1 and CDR2: MNHEY, SVGEGT. The CDR3 nucleotides read TGTGCCAGCAGCAACGACAGGGACTCTGAAGCTTTCTTT. Its translation: CASSNDRDSEAFF.

The rearrangement uses TRBV6-5 and TRBJ2-5, with 7 bases lining up with TRBD1. Germline trimming cut 6 bases from V and 2 bases from J; bases unmatched to any gene: 9. Germline V gives CDR1 MNHEY, CDR2 SVGAGI. This CDR3 comprises 15 residues. CDR3 DNA sequence: TGTGCCAGCAGGCGGACAGGAACGTTACAAGAGACCCAGTACTTC. It translates to CASRRTGTLQETQYF.

This chain connects TRBV6-5 to TRBJ2-2, with 11 nucleotides matching TRBD2. This CDR3 region has 14 residues. CDR1 is MNHEY, CDR2 SVGAGI, per germline. V trimming: 4 bases; J trimming: 5 bases; junction bases outside the gene matches: 0. CDR3 in DNA: TGTGCCAGCAGTTGGACTAGCGGGACCGGGGAGCTGTTTTTT. It is translated as CASSWTSGTGELFF.

The chain joins TRBV7-2 to TRBJ1-1; maybe TRBD1 (5 bases). CDR3 size: 15 residues. CDR1 SGHTA and CDR2 FQGNSA come from the germline V gene. V was trimmed by 2 bases and J by 3 bases, leaving 13 bases between them. This chain's CDR3 is CASSLRGREDTEAFF. CDR3 nucleotides: TGTGCCAGCAGCTTACGCGGCAGGGAGGACACTGAAGCTTTCTTT.

This clone was observed once. The rearrangement uses TRBV3-1 (or the pseudogene TRBV3-2) and TRBJ2-2; 9 bases are shared with TRBD2. V shed 6 bases, J shed 3 bases, and the junction held 8 bases outside the gene matches. Per the germline V gene, CDR1 is LGHDT and CDR2 is YNNKEL (reference sequence). The CDR3 spans 16 residues. CDR3: CASSRTGLAHTGELFF. The CDR3 DNA follows: TGTGCCAGCAGTCGGACCGGACTAGCGCACACCGGGGAGCTGTTTTTT.

CDR3 protein: CATSDTGGLQYF. The DNA for the CDR3 is TGTGCCACCAGTGACACAGGGGGCCTCCAGTACTTC. The rearrangement joins TRBV24-1 to TRBJ2-7, with TRBD1 matching 9 bases. V gave up 4 bases and J gave up 10 bases; unmatched junction bases: 4. The germline V gene has CDR1 KGHDR and CDR2 SFDVKD. The CDR3 spans 12 residues.

This rearrangement joins TRBV2 to TRBJ1-2, with 9 positions matching TRBD1. CDR3 length: 15 residues. J gave up 4 bases and V 6 bases, and 9 bases lay outside the gene matches. Germline lookup yields CDR1 SNHLY and CDR2 FYNNEI. The CDR3 region is CASSLKDRGVYGYTF. CDR3 DNA sequence: TGTGCCAGCAGCCTAAAGGACAGGGGAGTCTATGGCTACACCTTC.

The V and J genes are TRBV19 and TRBJ1-5, with 7 nucleotides matching TRBD1. The CDR3 covers 17 residues. The J segment lost 0 bases and the V segment lost 6 bases, leaving 11 bases of the junction unmatched. From germline, CDR1 is LNHDA and CDR2 SQIVND (reference sequence). The CDR3 nucleotides are TGTGCCAGTAGCCCGGACAGGCCCCGGCATAGCAATCAGCCCCAGCATTTT. Its translation is CASSPDRPRHSNQPQHF.

V gene TRBV11-3 combines with J gene TRBJ2-7; D ambiguous. The CDR3 consists of 13 residues. Germline assignment: CDR1 SGHNT and CDR2 YENEEA. The germline V and J ends were trimmed by 0 bases and 6 bases, with 9 bases remaining between them. CDR3 in DNA: TGTGCCAGCAGCTTAGATTTGACTTCCGAGCAGTACTTC. Translated: CASSLDLTSEQYF. The whole variable domain, remainder taken from reference TRBV11-3 and TRBJ2-7, is EAGVVQSPRYKIIEKKQPVAFWCNPISGHNTLYWYLQNLGQGPELLIRYENEEAVDDSQLPKDRFSAERLKGVDSTLKIQPAELGDSAVYLCASSLDLTSEQYFGPGTRLTVT.

The J gene is TRBJ2-2, the V gene TRBV30; 7 bases are shared with TRBD1. The CDR3 totals 14 residues. Looked up from germline, CDR1 is GTSNPN and CDR2 is SVGIG (reference sequence). Trimming at V came to 4 bases and at J to 2 bases, leaving 4 bases not matched to a gene. CDR3 sequence: CAWNRDRNTGELFF. CDR3 coding DNA: TGTGCCTGGAATAGGGACAGAAACACCGGGGAGCTGTTTTTT.

The rearrangement joins TRBV10-1 to TRBJ2-7; D is perhaps TRBD1 (5 bases). Germline V gene data show CDR1 as WNHNN and CDR2 as SYGVQD (reference sequence). The ends were cut back, 2 bases at V and 1 base at J, with 9 bases in the middle. The length of the CDR3 is 14 residues. CDR3 residues: CASSEGWTSYEQYF. CDR3 sequence (DNA): TGCGCCAGCAGTGAGGGGTGGACATCCTACGAGCAGTACTTC.